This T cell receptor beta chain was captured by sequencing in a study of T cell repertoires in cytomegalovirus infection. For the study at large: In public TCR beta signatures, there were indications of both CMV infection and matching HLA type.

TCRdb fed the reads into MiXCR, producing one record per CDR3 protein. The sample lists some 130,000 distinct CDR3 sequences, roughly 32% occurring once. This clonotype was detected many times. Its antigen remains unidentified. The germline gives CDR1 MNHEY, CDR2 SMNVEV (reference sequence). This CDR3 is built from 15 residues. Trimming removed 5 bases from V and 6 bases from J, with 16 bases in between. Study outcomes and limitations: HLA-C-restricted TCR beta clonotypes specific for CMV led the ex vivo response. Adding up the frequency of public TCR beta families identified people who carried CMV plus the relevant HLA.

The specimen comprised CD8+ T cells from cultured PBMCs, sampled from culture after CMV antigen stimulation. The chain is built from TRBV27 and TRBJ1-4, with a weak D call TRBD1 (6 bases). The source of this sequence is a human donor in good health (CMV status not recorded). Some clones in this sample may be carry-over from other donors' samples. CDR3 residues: CASSPRQDGDEKLFF. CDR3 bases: TGTGCCAGCAGTCCCAGACAGGATGGGGATGAAAAACTGTTTTTT.